The clone carrying this TCR beta chain was counted many times. Antigen unknown. The source of the sample is a study of CD8 T cells in ankylosing spondylitis. Whole-study findings and limits: One TCR beta motif, made up of several highly homologous variants, appeared characteristic of ankylosing spondylitis blood. A number of the motif variants had already been described in reactive arthritis synovial fluid and blood.

Germline V lookup: CDR1 LGHDT, CDR2 YNNKEL (reference sequence). There are 13 residues in the CDR3. Deletions cut 5 bases from V and 5 bases from J, with 11 bases between. With molecular barcodes, quantitative 5'-RACE was used to make the TCR beta libraries. One entry per CDR3 protein results from TCRdb running MiXCR on the 5' RACE reads. The repertoire holds 85,000 to 100,000 distinct CDR3 sequences, with about 9% as singletons. The TCR was taken from a male donor with ankylosing spondylitis or in good health (not recorded which). The V gene is TRBV3-1, the J gene TRBJ2-3, with D hard to call. Sequences were obtained from blood, either unsorted or a sorted T cell fraction (not recorded which). The CDR3 sequence is CASSGPPIDTQYF. CDR3 bases: TGTGCCAGCAGCGGACCTCCGATAGATACGCAGTATTTT.